A single sample is the source of the 24 T cell receptor beta chains below, sequenced in a study of shared clonotypes between healthy human individuals. Sequenced by immunoSEQ multiplex PCR; TCRdb stores in-frame clones only, minus some. The sample shows over a million clones, roughly 95% of them seen only once. The sequenced material came from naive CD4+ T cells sorted from blood. The subset here: CD45RA+ positively selected. The receptors stem from a man aged 25-45 years in good health.

J is TRBJ2-7 and V is TRBV28, with D maybe TRBD2 (5 bases). Trimming shortened V by 6 bases and J by 4 bases, and 16 bases separated the two germline ends. The CDR3 spans 14 residues. Germline V gene lookup returns CDR1 MDHEN and CDR2 SYDVKM. The CDR3 sequence is CASSKPGLSYEQYF. As DNA, the CDR3 is TGTGCCAGCAGCAAACCCGGACTCTCATACGAGCAGTACTTC.

The chain recombines TRBV5-4 with TRBJ1-3; D ambiguous. Germline V gene data show CDR1 as SGHNT and CDR2 as YYREEE (reference sequence). Trimming took 1 base from V and 0 from J, leaving 8 bases between them. There are 15 residues in the CDR3. The CDR3 sequence: CASSLLPSSGNTIYF. CDR3 nucleotides: TGTGCCAGCAGCTTGTTACCGAGCTCTGGAAACACCATATATTTT.

The chain couples TRBV2 to TRBJ2-6; a possible D gene is TRBD1 (5 bases). The CDR3 covers 16 residues. Trimming removed 6 bases from V and 3 bases from J, with 15 bases in between. CDR1 and CDR2 from the germline V gene are SNHLY and FYNNEI. CDR3 region: CASRLGASFGANVLTF. In nucleotides, the CDR3 is TGTGCCAGCAGGCTAGGGGCATCTTTTGGGGCCAACGTCCTGACTTTC.

The rearrangement links TRBV7-8 to TRBJ2-7; D may be TRBD1 or TRBD2 (5 bases each). Germline values: CDR1 SGHVS, CDR2 FQNEAQ. The V end was cut by 4 bases, the J end by 0 bases, with 13 bases between. There are 15 residues in the CDR3. The CDR3 here is CASSYNGGSSYEQYF. The CDR3 DNA is TGTGCCAGCAGCTATAATGGGGGTAGCTCCTACGAGCAGTACTTC.

This rearrangement joins TRBV28 to TRBJ2-7; D might be TRBD1 or TRBD2, each matching 7 bases. CDR1 and CDR2 (germline): MDHEN, SYDVKM. The CDR3 extends over 14 amino acids. V shed 7 bases and J shed 4 bases, with 17 bases lying between them. This chain's CDR3 is CASTQGGRRYEQYF. The CDR3 coding sequence is TGTGCCAGCACCCAGGGGGGGCGGAGGTACGAGCAGTACTTC.

CDR3 coding DNA: TGTGCCAGCAGCTTAAACCGGGACTCTTCCTACGAGCAGTACTTC. Translated: CASSLNRDSSYEQYF. The V call is TRBV11-2, the J call TRBJ2-7; D is perhaps TRBD2 (6 bases). The CDR3 has 15 residues. Germline CDR1 is SGHAT and CDR2 is FQNNGV. Between the trimmed V and J ends, which lost 2 bases and 1 base, there was a span of 12 bases.

This clone is a singleton in its sample. The genes are TRBV25-1 and TRBJ2-5; D gene unclear. Looked up from germline, CDR1 is MGHDK and CDR2 is SYGVNS. The CDR3 consists of 15 residues. V lost 6 bases and J 4 bases, leaving 18 bases between the germline ends. The CDR3 loop reads CASSNSLGVSETQYF. The CDR3, as DNA: TGTGCCAGCAGCAACTCATTAGGAGTTTCAGAGACCCAGTACTTC.

In this sample, this clone turned up once. This sequence joins TRBV7-9 and TRBJ2-1; possible D gene TRBD2, 6 bases. This CDR3 spans 15 amino acids. The V gene's germline CDR1 is SEHNR and CDR2 FQNEAQ (reference sequence). V was pared by 4 bases and J by 0 bases, with 10 bases between. The CDR3 nucleotides are TGTGCCAGCAGCTCACGGGGGAACTCCTACAATGAGCAGTTCTTC. Residues: CASSSRGNSYNEQFF.

This clone was detected only once. This chain uses TRBV6-1 with TRBJ1-1; D not resolved. V was shortened by 7 bases and J by 0 bases, with 12 bases between the two germline ends. CDR1 is MNHNS and CDR2 is SASEGT in the germline V gene. The CDR3 totals 14 residues. CDR3 coding DNA: TGTGCCAGCAACCCAGGCCCGCTGAACACTGAAGCTTTCTTT. Amino acid sequence: CASNPGPLNTEAFF.

Points on this clone: Other DNA variants within this sample encode the same CDR3. The chain combines TRBV7-8 with TRBJ2-3; no definite D call. CDR1 SGHVS and CDR2 FQNEAQ come from the germline V gene. With 5 bases removed from V and 3 bases from J, the gap between germline ends came to 12 bases. This CDR3 spans 14 amino acids. The CDR3: CASSPVGPTDTQYF. The CDR3 nucleotides are TGTGCCAGCAGCCCAGTAGGTCCGACAGATACGCAGTATTTT.

This chain connects TRBV7-9 to TRBJ1-4; possible D gene TRBD1, 5 bases. Germline loops: CDR1 SEHNR, CDR2 FQNEAQ (reference sequence). V was cut by 5 bases and J by 5 bases, with 15 bases left in between. This CDR3 comprises 15 residues. The CDR3 region has the DNA TGTGCCAGCAGCGTCGCTGGGGCAGGGAATGAAAAACTGTTTTTT. Amino acids: CASSVAGAGNEKLFF. Filled out from reference TRBV7-9 and TRBJ1-4, the complete variable domain reads DTGVSQNPRHKITKRGQNVTFRCDPISEHNRLYWYRQTLGQGPEFLTYFQNEAQLEKSRLLSDRFSAERPKGSFSTLEIQRTEQGDSAMYLCASSVAGAGNEKLFFGSGTQLSVL.

The chain has TRBV7-2 and TRBJ2-6; D perhaps matches TRBD1 (6 bases). V gave up 4 bases and J gave up 2 bases, with 9 bases separating them. Per the germline V gene, CDR1 is SGHTA and CDR2 is FQGNSA. This CDR3 has 15 residues. In nucleotides, the CDR3 is TGTGCCAGCAGCTCACAGGGACCTGGGGCCAACGTCCTGACTTTC. This sequence encodes CASSSQGPGANVLTF. The full variable domain, its missing parts supplied by reference TRBV7-2 and TRBJ2-6, is GAGVSQSPSNKVTEKGKDVELRCDPISGHTALYWYRQSLGQGLEFLIYFQGNSAPDKSGLPSDRFSAERTGGSVSTLTIQRTQQEDSAVYLCASSSQGPGANVLTFGAGSRLTVL.

This sequence joins TRBV7-8 and TRBJ2-3, with 10 bases that match TRBD1. CDR3 length equals 17 residues. In germline, CDR1 is SGHVS, CDR2 FQNEAQ. Losses at the gene ends were 5 bases for V and 2 bases for J; bases not matched to a gene: 10. The CDR3 DNA sequence: TGTGCCAGCAGCCCGACAGGGGGCGCCCCGGACACAGATACGCAGTATTTT. Its protein is CASSPTGGAPDTDTQYF.

The rearrangement links TRBV7-3 to TRBJ2-7; D is possibly TRBD2 (6 bases). The ends were cut back, 2 bases at V and 2 bases at J, with 13 bases in the middle. The CDR3 is 15 amino acids. Germline V gene sequence: CDR1 SGHTA, CDR2 FQGTGA. CDR3 sequence reads: CASSLDGTPTYEQYF. In DNA, the CDR3 is TGTGCCAGCAGCTTAGATGGGACTCCCACCTACGAGCAGTACTTC.

V and J are TRBV5-1 and TRBJ2-6; D is ambiguous. Trimming cost V 4 bases and J 0 bases, with 8 bases left between them. Germline loops: CDR1 SGHRS, CDR2 YFSETQ. The CDR3 has 15 residues. The CDR3 nucleotides read TGCGCCAGCAGCCTGACACTCTCTGGGGCCAACGTCCTGACTTTC. As protein: CASSLTLSGANVLTF. Looking up the rest from reference TRBV5-1 and TRBJ2-6 gives the full variable domain: KAGVTQTPRYLIKTRGQQVTLSCSPISGHRSVSWYQQTPGQGLQFLFEYFSETQRNKGNFPGRFSGRQFSNSRSEMNVSTLELGDSALYLCASSLTLSGANVLTFGAGSRLTVL.

The chain has TRBV5-5 and TRBJ1-3, with 8 positions matching TRBD1. CDR1 is SGHKS, CDR2 YYEKEE, per germline (reference sequence). CDR3 length equals 15 residues. The ends lost 4 bases at V and 3 bases at J; junction bases unmatched: 6. CDR3: CASSRQGRGGNTIYF. The CDR3 region has the DNA TGTGCCAGCAGCAGACAGGGGCGGGGTGGAAACACCATATATTTT.

The chain joins TRBV4-3 to TRBJ2-1; 9 bases agree with TRBD2. Per germline, CDR1 LGHNA and CDR2 YSLEER. The trim removed 1 base at V and 9 bases at J, leaving 7 bases unmatched. This CDR3 is built from 15 residues. CDR3: CASSQVPSGTSEQFF. CDR3 nucleotides: TGCGCCAGCAGCCAAGTCCCTAGCGGGACATCTGAGCAGTTCTTC.

The V call is TRBV18, the J call TRBJ2-1; 11 nucleotides align to TRBD2. Germline V lookup: CDR1 KGHSH, CDR2 LQKENI. The CDR3 runs 18 residues. After removal of 2 bases from V and 8 bases from J, the junction contained 14 bases not matched to a gene. The CDR3 protein is CASSPFRGNSGRVHEQFF. Here the CDR3 DNA reads TGTGCCAGCTCACCATTCCGCGGGAATAGCGGGAGGGTACATGAGCAGTTCTTC.

The chain links TRBV19 to TRBJ2-4, with 12 bases fitting TRBD1. The CDR3 sequence is 15 residues long. Per the germline V gene, CDR1 is LNHDA and CDR2 is SQIVND (reference sequence). Trimming took 3 bases from V and 8 from J; bases not matched to a gene: 5. The CDR3 here is CASSIGTGGLDIQYF. The DNA for the CDR3 is TGTGCCAGTAGTATCGGGACAGGGGGCTTAGACATTCAGTACTTC.

CDR3 sequence reads: CATGGGSGELFF. CDR3 in DNA: TGTGCCACAGGAGGGGGTTCCGGGGAGCTGTTTTTT. The V and J genes are TRBV7-3 and TRBJ2-2, with D perhaps assigned TRBD1 or TRBD2 (6 bases each). CDR1 and CDR2 (germline): SGHTA, FQGTGA. V gave up 10 bases and J gave up 6 bases, with 12 bases separating them. The CDR3 length is 12 residues.

V usage is TRBV5-1 and J usage is TRBJ2-5; D is possibly TRBD1 (5 bases). The CDR3 is made up of 17 amino acids. Trimming stripped 0 bases from V and 1 base from J, with 16 bases between. CDR1 is SGHRS, CDR2 YFSETQ, per germline. CDR3 nucleotide sequence: TGCGCCAGCAGCTTGGCGGCAGGACAAAGGTTCCAAGAGACCCAGTACTTC. It encodes CASSLAAGQRFQETQYF. Full variable domain (remainder filled in from reference TRBV5-1 and TRBJ2-5): KAGVTQTPRYLIKTRGQQVTLSCSPISGHRSVSWYQQTPGQGLQFLFEYFSETQRNKGNFPGRFSGRQFSNSRSEMNVSTLELGDSALYLCASSLAAGQRFQETQYFGPGTRLLVL.

J is TRBJ2-7 and V is TRBV5-1, with D tentatively TRBD1 or TRBD2 (5 bases each). This CDR3 is built from 15 residues. Germline V gene sequence: CDR1 SGHRS, CDR2 YFSETQ. V lost 4 bases and J lost 3, with 17 bases in between. CDR3 coding DNA: TGCGCCAGCAGCCCGGGGACCAGCCCTTTCTACGAGCAGTACTTC. It yields the protein CASSPGTSPFYEQYF.

The chain carries TRBV5-4 and TRBJ2-7, with a tentative D call TRBD1 (5 bases). CDR1 is SGHNT and CDR2 is YYREEE in the germline V gene (reference sequence). V gave up 3 bases and J gave up 4 bases, with 11 bases separating them. The CDR3 is 13 residues long. CDR3 region: CASSSTENYEQYF. The DNA of the CDR3 is TGTGCCAGCAGCTCGACAGAGAATTACGAGCAGTACTTC.

V and J are TRBV5-4 and TRBJ2-6; the D gene could be TRBD1 or TRBD2 (5 bases each). The germline V and J ends were trimmed by 2 bases and 0 bases, with 15 bases remaining between them. Germline CDR1 reads SGHNT; CDR2 reads YYREEE (reference sequence). CDR3 length: 18 residues. CDR3 DNA sequence: TGTGCCAGCAGCTTAGCAGGGACGGTTAGCTCTGGGGCCAACGTCCTGACTTTC. Translation gives CASSLAGTVSSGANVLTF.